This passage covers 32 T cell receptor beta chains from one sample sequenced in a study of PD-L1 blockade in urothelial cancer. Generated by immunoSEQ multiplex PCR, the TCRdb table keeps only in-frame clones and is missing some. The sample contains tens of thousands of clones, 75% to 90% of which appear only once. Sequenced here: PBMCs, sampled around atezolizumab (anti-PD-L1) treatment. The receptors were gathered from a man in his fifties or sixties with urothelial cancer.

In this sample, this clone turned up a few times. This chain links TRBV29-1 with TRBJ1-6, with a possible D match to TRBD1 (6 bases). Trimming pared 6 bases from V and 6 bases from J, leaving 18 bases between. CDR3 length: 15 amino acids. The germline CDR1 and CDR2 sequences are SQVTM and ANQGSEA. CDR3 sequence: CSVENRVKGNSPLHF. The CDR3 DNA is TGCAGCGTCGAAAACAGGGTAAAGGGTAATTCACCCCTCCACTTT.

The V and J genes are TRBV6-1 and TRBJ1-1; D call uncertain. Germline loops: CDR1 MNHNS, CDR2 SASEGT. Trimming stripped 1 base from V and 11 bases from J, with 11 bases between. CDR3 size: 12 residues. The CDR3 sequence is CASSEVGLVAFF. DNA for the CDR3: TGTGCCAGCAGTGAAGTTGGCCTAGTGGCTTTCTTT.

The chain links TRBV19 to TRBJ2-7; 7 bases match TRBD2. There are 14 residues in the CDR3. The germline V gene has CDR1 LNHDA and CDR2 SQIVND (reference sequence). The V gene end was trimmed by 1 base and the J gene end by 2 bases; junction bases not matched to a gene: 2. This CDR3 reads CASSIGLATYEQYF. In DNA form, the CDR3 reads TGTGCCAGTAGTATAGGACTAGCTACCTACGAGCAGTACTTC.

The J gene is TRBJ1-4, the V gene TRBV7-8; D remains ambiguous. V lost 5 bases and J 4 bases, leaving 11 bases between the germline ends. The CDR3 has 14 residues. Germline loops: CDR1 SGHVS, CDR2 FQNEAQ. CDR3 loop: CASSLNEFNEKLFF. CDR3 in DNA: TGTGCCAGCAGCCTAAACGAATTTAATGAAAAACTGTTTTTT.

The chain joins TRBV13 to TRBJ2-5; 8 positions agree with TRBD1. CDR1 and CDR2 (germline): PRHDT, FYEKMQ (reference sequence). The CDR3 covers 16 residues. J lost 5 bases, V lost 5 bases, and 13 bases had no gene match. CDR3 nucleotides: TGTGCCAGCAGCCCCCCCTCAGGGGGCGCAGGGGAGACCCAGTACTTC. It codes for CASSPPSGGAGETQYF.

The CDR3 spells CASSSGTALGTYGYTF. CDR3 in DNA: TGTGCCAGTAGTAGCGGGACCGCCTTGGGGACCTATGGCTACACCTTC. The V call is TRBV19, the J call TRBJ1-2; D possibly corresponds to TRBD1 (5 bases). Trimming stripped 4 bases from V and 4 bases from J, with 19 bases between. CDR1 is LNHDA, CDR2 SQIVND, per germline (reference sequence). The CDR3 loop spans 16 amino acids.

A note on this clone: Other DNA sequences in the same sample also yield this CDR3. This chain joins TRBV7-8 and TRBJ1-1; D possibly corresponds to TRBD1 (6 bases). Germline V gene sequence: CDR1 SGHVS, CDR2 FQNEAQ. The ends were cut back, 1 base at V and 2 bases at J, with 8 bases in the middle. The CDR3 spans 14 residues. The CDR3 coding sequence is TGTGCCAGCAGCTTAGACAGGGTCAACACTGAAGCTTTCTTT. Its protein is CASSLDRVNTEAFF.

The chain couples TRBV4-2 to TRBJ2-3; D is uncertain. CDR1 and CDR2 (germline): LGHNA, YNFKEQ. CDR3 size: 15 residues. Trimming left V 3 bases short and J 5 bases short, with 15 bases between. DNA of the CDR3: TGTGCCAGCAGCCACCAGGTCTCAACAGTAGATACGCAGTATTTT. It specifies CASSHQVSTVDTQYF.

A word on this clone: Other DNA variants within this sample encode the same CDR3. The CDR3 DNA reads as TGTGCCAGCTCACCACCGACGGGGTACAATGAGCAGTTCTTC. Protein sequence: CASSPPTGYNEQFF. The J gene is TRBJ2-1, the V gene TRBV18; D perhaps matches TRBD2 (5 bases). V was clipped by 0 bases and J by 4 bases, with 7 bases between them. CDR3 length: 14 residues. Germline CDR1 reads KGHSH; CDR2 reads LQKENI.

Here the CDR3 reads CASMRAGGGADTQYF. CDR3 nucleotide sequence: TGTGCCAGCATGAGGGCGGGGGGCGGCGCAGATACGCAGTATTTT. The chain carries TRBV6-6 and TRBJ2-3; TRBD2 agrees at 8 bases. Trimming removed 7 bases from V and 4 bases from J; junction bases left unmatched: 10. CDR3 size: 15 residues. Germline assignment: CDR1 MNHNY and CDR2 SVGAGI (reference sequence).

This clone is categorized as medium-sized. This chain connects TRBV6-5 to TRBJ1-2, with 11 positions matching TRBD1. The V and J ends lost 6 bases and 6 bases, in that order; junction bases with no gene match: 3. The CDR3 covers 13 residues. Per germline, CDR1 MNHEY and CDR2 SVGAGI. The CDR3, as DNA: TGTGCCAGCAGCGGACAGGGGGCGAATGGCTACACCTTC. Translating gives CASSGQGANGYTF.

The V and J genes are TRBV15 and TRBJ2-7; possibly TRBD2 for D (6 bases). CDR1 is LNHNV, CDR2 YYDKDF, per germline (reference sequence). This CDR3 has 14 residues. V lost 3 bases to trimming and J lost 0 bases, with 9 bases between them. CDR3 sequence (DNA): TGTGCCACCAGCAGGCCTAGCGTCTCCTACGAGCAGTACTTC. Protein sequence: CATSRPSVSYEQYF.

The chain recombines TRBV19 with TRBJ2-3, with D perhaps TRBD1 (5 bases). The V gene's germline CDR1 is LNHDA and CDR2 SQIVND (reference sequence). Trimming left V 4 bases short and J 8 bases short, with 16 bases between. CDR3 size: 14 residues. The CDR3 DNA reads TGTGCCAGTAGTACTACCCACCAGGGTGGTACGCAGTATTTT. This translates into CASSTTHQGGTQYF.

In its sample, this clone was seen a few times. V gene TRBV15 combines with J gene TRBJ1-2; D is perhaps TRBD1 (5 bases). Trimming removed 1 base at V and 3 bases at J, with 15 bases between. Germline V gene lookup returns CDR1 LNHNV and CDR2 YYDKDF (reference sequence). The CDR3 is 16 residues long. In nucleotides, the CDR3 is TGTGCCACCAGCAGAGCCGGTGGGGGAGGCGACTATGGCTACACCTTC. It yields the protein CATSRAGGGGDYGYTF.

The chain is built from TRBV28 and TRBJ1-5; tentative D call: TRBD1 (5 bases). The CDR3 length is 14 residues. Germline V CDR1 and CDR2: MDHEN, SYDVKM. Trimming shortened V by 6 bases and J by 5 bases, and 14 bases separated the two germline ends. The chain's CDR3 is CASRMWGSHQPQHF. CDR3 DNA sequence: TGTGCCAGCAGGATGTGGGGCTCACATCAGCCCCAGCATTTT.

The J gene is TRBJ1-5, the V gene TRBV19, with TRBD1 identical over 7 bases. This CDR3 contains 14 residues. V shed 10 bases and J 2 bases; nucleotides not matched to a gene: 8. Germline loops: CDR1 LNHDA, CDR2 SQIVND (reference sequence). CDR3 nucleotide sequence: TGTGCCACCCTAGACAGGGTCGGCAATCAGCCCCAGCATTTT. Amino acid sequence: CATLDRVGNQPQHF.

This rearrangement joins TRBV19 to TRBJ1-1; the match to TRBD1 covers 9 bases. CDR3 length: 16 residues. Per germline, CDR1 LNHDA and CDR2 SQIVND (reference sequence). J was trimmed by 3 bases and V by 7 bases; bases with no gene match: 12. Here the CDR3 DNA reads TGTGCCAGTATCCCACTATGGACAGGGGCGGACACTGAAGCTTTCTTT. It is translated as CASIPLWTGADTEAFF.

V gene TRBV21-1 combines with J gene TRBJ1-2; the table calls TRBD1, which could not be checked here. TRBV21-1 counts as a pseudogene. CDR3 length: 15 residues. CDR3 sequence: CASSKEAGGLWGYTF. Written as DNA, the CDR3 is TGTGCCAGCAGCAAAGAGGCAGGGGGCTTGTGGGGCTACACCTTC.

The chain links TRBV9 to TRBJ1-2, with 9 bases that match TRBD1. Per the germline V gene, CDR1 is SGDLS and CDR2 is YYNGEE. Trimming cost V 3 bases and J 1 base; bases outside gene matches: 10. CDR3 size: 17 residues. The CDR3 sequence is CASSALGQGRFNYGYTF. Written as DNA, the CDR3 is TGTGCCAGCAGCGCCCTGGGACAGGGAAGGTTTAACTATGGCTACACCTTC.

The chain carries TRBV18 and TRBJ1-1; 7 nucleotides agree with TRBD1. V was clipped by 8 bases and J by 2 bases; unmatched bases: 8. The CDR3 runs 14 residues. Looked up from germline, CDR1 is KGHSH and CDR2 is LQKENI. Here the CDR3 reads CASTLGTDNTEAFF. CDR3 nucleotide sequence: TGTGCCAGCACCCTCGGGACAGATAACACTGAAGCTTTCTTT. The full variable domain, in which reference TRBV18 and TRBJ1-1 provide the parts outside the CDR3, is NAGVMQNPRHLVRRRGQEARLRCSPMKGHSHVYWYRQLPEEGLKFMVYLQKENIIDESGMPKERFSAEFPKEGPSILRIQQVVRGDSAAYFCASTLGTDNTEAFFGQGTRLTVV.

The rearrangement links TRBV29-1 to TRBJ2-3, with a tentative D call TRBD2 (6 bases). The CDR3 runs to 12 residues. The V end lost 2 bases, the J end lost 4 bases, and 7 bases lay between the germline ends. From germline, CDR1 is SQVTM and CDR2 ANQGSEA. This chain's CDR3 is CSVEPGADTQYF. CDR3 coding DNA: TGCAGCGTTGAACCGGGAGCAGATACGCAGTATTTT.

The V call is TRBV7-3, the J call TRBJ2-7; the match to TRBD2 covers 9 bases. CDR1 is SGHTA and CDR2 is FQGTGA in the germline V gene. CDR3 size: 15 residues. The junction had 3 bases not matched to a gene; V was cut back by 1 base and J by 2 bases. This chain's CDR3 is CASSLMGGRAYEQYF. The DNA of the CDR3 is TGTGCCAGCAGCTTAATGGGCGGGAGGGCCTACGAGCAGTACTTC.

This chain connects TRBV5-6 to TRBJ2-5, with D possibly TRBD2 on 6 matching bases. The CDR3 runs 15 residues. Trimming removed 0 bases at V and 2 bases at J, with 11 bases between. CDR1 is SGHDT, CDR2 YYEEEE, per germline. CDR3 region: CASSLVAGLQETQYF. DNA of the CDR3: TGTGCCAGCAGCTTGGTTGCGGGACTTCAAGAGACCCAGTACTTC. Full variable domain (outside the CDR3, taken from reference TRBV5-6 and TRBJ2-5): DAGVTQSPTHLIKTRGQQVTLRCSPKSGHDTVSWYQQALGQGPQFIFQYYEEEERQRGNFPDRFSGHQFPNYSSELNVNALLLGDSALYLCASSLVAGLQETQYFGPGTRLLVL.

Relative to its sample, this clone is medium-sized. The rearrangement uses TRBV2 and TRBJ1-2; perhaps TRBD1 as D (5 bases). The CDR3 has 11 amino acids. The V and J ends lost 7 bases and 6 bases respectively, with 9 bases between them. CDR1 and CDR2 from the germline V gene are SNHLY and FYNNEI. The CDR3 protein is CASNRGDGYTF. DNA of the CDR3: TGTGCCAGCAATAGGGGCGATGGCTACACCTTC. The entire variable domain, with the rest obtained from reference TRBV2 and TRBJ1-2, is as follows: EPEVTQTPSHQVTQMGQEVILRCVPISNHLYFYWYRQILGQKVEFLVSFYNNEISEKSEIFDDQFSVERPDGSNFTLKIRSTKLEDSAMYFCASNRGDGYTFGSGTRLTVV.

CDR3 region: CASSIRQGSTEAFF. CDR3 coding DNA: TGTGCCAGCAGCATCCGACAGGGGAGCACTGAAGCTTTCTTT. This chain connects TRBV7-9 to TRBJ1-1; 8 bases map to TRBD1. The CDR3 is made up of 14 amino acids. The germline V gene encodes CDR1 SEHNR and CDR2 FQNEAQ (reference sequence). Trimming at V came to 5 bases and at J to 4 bases, leaving 6 bases not matched to a gene.

This clone was counted a few times. This rearrangement joins TRBV2 to TRBJ1-3; no clear D gene. CDR1 and CDR2 (germline): SNHLY, FYNNEI. The CDR3 contains 14 residues. V was pared by 5 bases and J by 0 bases, with 8 bases between. The chain's CDR3 is CASSRSDSGNTIYF. The CDR3 coding sequence is TGTGCCAGCAGTCGGTCCGACTCTGGAAACACCATATATTTT.

CDR3: CASSSRQGVETEAFF. The DNA of the CDR3 is TGTGCCAGCAGCTCCCGACAGGGAGTGGAGACTGAAGCTTTCTTT. The chain links TRBV7-6 to TRBJ1-1, with 7 bases fitting TRBD1. From germline, CDR1 is SGHVS and CDR2 FNYEAQ. The ends lost 4 bases at V and 5 bases at J; junction bases unmatched: 10. The CDR3 has 15 residues.

A remark on this clone: A junction boundary mismatches the germline segment, possibly from a read error. The chain employs TRBV11-2 and TRBJ2-3; D is unclear. Per germline, CDR1 SGHAT and CDR2 FQNNGV. The CDR3 is 13 residues long. The chain's CDR3 is CASSFNSIDTQYF. In DNA form, the CDR3 reads TGTGCCAGCAGCTTTAACAGCATAGATACGCAGTATTTT.

The chain carries TRBV5-1 and TRBJ2-7; 10 bases are shared with TRBD1. The germline gives CDR1 SGHRS, CDR2 YFSETQ. The CDR3 runs 15 residues. V was clipped by 5 bases and J by 0 bases; unmatched bases: 5. Here the CDR3 reads CASRRGDRGSYEQYV. The CDR3 bases are TGCGCCAGCAGAAGAGGGGACAGGGGCTCCTACGAGCAGTACGTC.

V and J are TRBV5-6 and TRBJ1-1, with D hard to call. CDR1 and CDR2 (germline): SGHDT, YYEEEE. V was shortened by 3 bases and J by 1 base, with 16 bases between the two germline ends. The CDR3 contains 16 residues. The CDR3 DNA reads as TGTGCCAGCAGCTGGGGAGAGGTGGTCAGGAACACTGAAGCTTTCTTT. Translating gives CASSWGEVVRNTEAFF.

The gene calls are TRBV7-2 and TRBJ1-1; 7 positions agree with TRBD1. Germline loops: CDR1 SGHTA, CDR2 FQGNSA. The CDR3 runs 18 residues. With V trimmed by 2 bases and J by 1 base, 13 bases remained unmatched. CDR3 loop: CASSLTSTGPKWNTEAFF. For the CDR3, the DNA is TGTGCCAGCAGCTTAACTTCGACAGGGCCGAAGTGGAACACTGAAGCTTTCTTT. The whole variable domain, filled in from reference TRBV7-2 and TRBJ1-1, reads GAGVSQSPSNKVTEKGKDVELRCDPISGHTALYWYRQSLGQGLEFLIYFQGNSAPDKSGLPSDRFSAERTGGSVSTLTIQRTQQEDSAVYLCASSLTSTGPKWNTEAFFGQGTRLTVV.

The rearrangement joins TRBV29-1 to TRBJ2-5; the D is unclear. The CDR3 is 13 amino acids. Trimming stripped 7 bases from V and 4 bases from J, with 16 bases between. Germline V CDR1 and CDR2: SQVTM, ANQGSEA. DNA for the CDR3: TGCAGCGAGAAACCCGACGGCGGAGAGACCCAGTACTTC. Protein product: CSEKPDGGETQYF.